This T cell receptor (beta chain) was captured by sequencing in a study of blood T cell repertoires in COVID-19 (dated by TCRdb to about 2020). For the study in its entirety: Samples covering the acute and convalescent phases of COVID-19 were provided by collaborators in the United States, Italy and Spain. HLA class I and class II types, where available, came from metadata supplied by the sample provider rather than from assay-based typing. A freely available public database, intended as a resource for researchers studying the immune response to SARS-CoV-2, is where the repertoires were released. Subjects who had been exposed to COVID-19, were actively infected with it, or had recovered from it provided the deeply sampled blood TCRbeta repertoires that made up the dataset. The samples were drawn from two sources: the first 160 participants of the ongoing ImmuneRACE study, and approximately 1,300 subjects contributed by 6 global collaborators. The material from the prospective study consisted of cDNA or gDNA derived from T cells, B-cell-depleted T cells, or PBMCs. Sample metadata almost always included a de-identified subject ID, COVID-19 status, age in years and sex. Study-level results and caveats: The quantity of clinical and demographic metadata differed by source and by participant and was supplied without curation.

As to this clone: The clone's antigen remains unknown. No base-level quality is on record; no much larger clone is a single base apart.

TCRbeta CDR3 regions were amplified from genomic DNA by means of the immunoSEQ Assay, a bias-controlled multiplex PCR. Per the source publication's procedure: The number of nucleated cells in each sample was estimated from the amplification of reference gene primers within the assay. Sequence reads were collapsed and filtered to measure the absolute abundance of every unique TCRbeta CDR3 rearrangement. For each sample, productive Simpson clonality was calculated by taking the square root of Simpson's diversity index across productive rearrangements. TCRdb took over this immuneACCESS table, retaining in-frame rearrangements with V and J assigned. Such tables are incomplete; in checked studies, under half of the missing clones stem from an unresolved V gene, and the remainder is unexplained. The V and J calls and clone size were taken over from that table, and D and trimming were inferred from the DNA. The table for this sample lists some 350,000 clones; roughly 90% of them were counted only once. About 2.7% of the sample comes from the top ten.

Participants in the prospective study were aged 18 to 89 years, lived in 20 to 30 United States geographic areas, and enrolled through a virtual design. In the prospective study, participants were assigned to cohorts based on the clinical history participants reported in a screening survey and a study questionnaire. ImmuneRACE Cohort 3 recovered participants were defined by two consecutive negative NP/OP PCR tests, healthcare professional clearance, or symptom resolution. Each participant in the prospective study had whole blood, serum and a nasopharyngeal or oropharyngeal swab collected by mobile phlebotomists. Over a 2-month period, participants in the prospective study had the option of providing additional blood draws and questionnaires. Before DNA extraction, blood samples from the prospective study were shipped at room temperature or frozen. The sample taken for sequencing was PBMCs or T cells enriched from blood (not recorded which). The sequence was collected from a woman between 25 and 40 years old who had recovered from COVID-19.

The CDR3 reads as follows: CASGPRLAYSTDTQYF. The nucleotide sequence reads as follows: TGCGCCAGCGGCCCCCGACTAGCCTATAGCACAGATACGCAGTATTTT. Rearrangement joined TRBV5-1 to TRBJ2-3, with 7 middle bases fitting TRBD2. Taken from cysteine to phenylalanine, the CDR3 has 16 residues. Just the 48-base CDR3 DNA is kept, in frame starting at base 1. V ends up 7 bases short and J 0 bases short, with an unmatched junction base count of 11. Reading the germline V gene gives CDR1 SGHRS and CDR2 YFSETQ.